One and the same sample provided the 24 T cell receptor beta chains below, sequenced in a study of blood T cells in healthy people across ages. Together with a sample-barcoded 5' primer, a J-beta primer mix was included in a second PCR lasting roughly 6 to 12 cycles. TCRdb reprocessed the 5' RACE reads with MiXCR, giving one entry per CDR3 protein. The data hold hundreds of thousands of distinct CDR3 sequences, with around two fifths observed a single time. Source material: blood. The source is a man of 80 years or more in good health.

This clonotype has only a few counts. The gene calls are TRBV20-1 and TRBJ2-6, with 7 bases identical to TRBD2. V was pared by 4 bases and J by 1 base, with 1 base of the junction left unmatched. Germline lookup yields CDR1 DFQATT and CDR2 SNEGSKA (reference sequence). The CDR3 runs 14 residues. This CDR3 reads CSAKGGSGANVLTF. Written as DNA, the CDR3 is TGCAGTGCTAAGGGAGGGTCTGGGGCCAACGTCCTGACTTTC.

In its sample, this clonotype was seen a few times. This chain connects TRBV20-1 to TRBJ2-7, with D possibly matching TRBD2 (6 bases). Between the trimmed V and J ends, which lost 3 bases and 0 bases, there was a span of 6 bases. The CDR3 consists of 12 residues. From germline, CDR1 is DFQATT and CDR2 SNEGSKA (reference sequence). The CDR3 region has the DNA TGCAGTGCTAGGGGGGGCTCCTACGAGCAGTACTTC. Protein: CSARGGSYEQYF.

V and J are TRBV25-1 and TRBJ2-3; TRBD2 might be the D (5 bases). Trimming shortened V by 1 base and J by 2 bases, and 10 bases separated the two germline ends. The CDR3 is 15 residues long. The germline CDR1 and CDR2 sequences are MGHDK and SYGVNS. This chain's CDR3 is CASSESRGNTDTQYF. CDR3 sequence (DNA): TGTGCCAGCAGTGAATCCCGAGGGAACACAGATACGCAGTATTTT.

The V gene is TRBV7-6, the J gene TRBJ2-6, with D perhaps matching TRBD1 or TRBD2 (6 bases each). The CDR3 has 19 residues. Germline loops: CDR1 SGHVS, CDR2 FNYEAQ. V dropped 5 bases and J dropped 0 bases, with 20 bases sitting between them. CDR3 in DNA: TGTGCCAGCAGCCGATCGTTGTCGGGGGCAAGCTCTGGGGCCAACGTCCTGACTTTC. Its protein is CASSRSLSGASSGANVLTF.

The V gene is TRBV3-1, the J gene TRBJ2-6, with 8 bases lining up with TRBD2. The trim removed 7 bases at V and 5 bases at J, leaving 7 bases unmatched. CDR3 length equals 15 residues. The germline V gene encodes CDR1 LGHDT and CDR2 YNNKEL (reference sequence). In nucleotides, the CDR3 is TGTGCCAGCACCGTCGGGGGGGGTAGGGCCAACGTCCTGACTTTC. The encoded protein is CASTVGGGRANVLTF.

This clonotype was counted between two and nine times. This sequence joins TRBV14 and TRBJ2-1; D is perhaps TRBD2 (5 bases). This CDR3 comprises 18 residues. The V end was cut by 5 bases, the J end by 0 bases, with 20 bases between. CDR1 SGHDN and CDR2 FVKESK come from the germline V gene. CDR3 sequence: CASSKRSGPFSSYNEQFF. The CDR3 DNA sequence: TGTGCCAGCAGCAAGCGAAGCGGACCTTTTAGCTCCTACAATGAGCAGTTCTTC.

In this sample, this clonotype turned up once. The chain uses TRBV7-2 and TRBJ2-1; 10 nucleotides match TRBD2. Trimming removed 1 base from V and 8 bases from J; junction bases left unmatched: 8. This CDR3 has 16 residues. Germline V gives CDR1 SGHTA, CDR2 FQGNSA. The CDR3 nucleotides are TGTGCCAGCAGCTTAGGGGCTAGCGGGAGTAGGTATGAGCAGTTCTTC. This translates into CASSLGASGSRYEQFF. Filled out from reference TRBV7-2 and TRBJ2-1, the complete variable domain reads GAGVSQSPSNKVTEKGKDVELRCDPISGHTALYWYRQSLGQGLEFLIYFQGNSAPDKSGLPSDRFSAERTGGSVSTLTIQRTQQEDSAVYLCASSLGASGSRYEQFFGPGTRLTVL.

V and J are TRBV29-1 and TRBJ2-2; D not certain. The CDR3 is 14 residues long. Trimming left V 0 bases short and J 1 base short, with 6 bases between. The V gene's germline CDR1 is SQVTM and CDR2 ANQGSEA. Written as DNA, the CDR3 is TGCAGCGTTGAAGATCCCGGGAACACCGGGGAGCTGTTTTTT. It translates to CSVEDPGNTGELFF.

This chain connects TRBV30 to TRBJ1-1, with 8 bases fitting TRBD1. V lost 3 bases to trimming and J lost 1 base; unmatched junction nucleotides: 7. CDR3 length: 15 residues. Germline V gene lookup returns CDR1 GTSNPN and CDR2 SVGIG (reference sequence). The CDR3 is CAWRDQGARNTEAFF. The CDR3 region has the DNA TGTGCCTGGAGGGACCAGGGGGCACGGAACACTGAAGCTTTCTTT.

This clonotype was recorded once. The rearrangement uses TRBV10-2 and TRBJ2-1; 12 bases are shared with TRBD1. Germline V lookup: CDR1 WSHSY, CDR2 SAAADI. The CDR3 sequence is 14 residues long. V lost 6 bases, J lost 14 bases, and 11 bases stayed unmatched. In nucleotides, the CDR3 is TGCGCCAGCAGCACTCCGGGACAGGGGGCTCATAAGTTCTTC. Translation: CASSTPGQGAHKFF.

This clonotype was counted only a few times. The gene calls are TRBV4-3 and TRBJ1-5; D ambiguous. Trimming pared 1 base from V and 2 bases from J, leaving 3 bases between. The CDR3 length is 13 residues. CDR1 is LGHNA, CDR2 YSLEER, per germline. The CDR3 spells CASSQVRNQPQHF. The CDR3 nucleotides read TGCGCCAGCAGCCAAGTACGCAATCAGCCCCAGCATTTT.

The chain couples TRBV7-2 to TRBJ1-2, with D uncertain. The CDR3 loop spans 14 amino acids. Germline V gene sequence: CDR1 SGHTA, CDR2 FQGNSA. Trimming stripped 4 bases from V and 4 bases from J, with 13 bases between. The CDR3 bases are TGTGCCAGCAGCTCGCCCCAAGCCGGCTATGGCTACACCTTC. This codes for CASSSPQAGYGYTF.

The gene calls are TRBV28 and TRBJ2-7; 7 positions match TRBD1. The CDR3 spans 14 residues. The germline V gene has CDR1 MDHEN and CDR2 SYDVKM. J gave up 0 bases and V 7 bases, and 6 bases lay outside the gene matches. CDR3 sequence reads: CASNRQGPSYEQYF. Here the CDR3 DNA reads TGTGCCAGCAATAGACAGGGCCCCTCCTACGAGCAGTACTTC.

The rearrangement joins TRBV19 to TRBJ2-7, with 8 bases matching TRBD1. Germline-derived CDR1 and CDR2 are LNHDA and SQIVND (reference sequence). This CDR3 is 15 amino acids long. V lost 6 bases and J lost 6; bases outside the gene matches: 13. The CDR3 DNA follows: TGTGCCAGTAGCCTTGGACAGGGAGACGTCAGCGAGCAGTACTTC. It is translated as CASSLGQGDVSEQYF.

Turning to this clonotype: This may come from a read error, since a much larger clone is one base off. The chain employs TRBV4-2 and TRBJ1-2; 9 bases map to TRBD1. The CDR3 length is 16 residues. Germline values: CDR1 LGHNA, CDR2 YNFKEQ. The CDR3 DNA reads as TGTACCAGCAGCCAACAGGGGGCCGAAAGCACCTATGGCTACACCTTC. As protein: CTSSQQGAESTYGYTF.

This clonotype was found a few times. This chain links TRBV6-1 with TRBJ2-5; D unresolved. This CDR3 has 13 residues. Looked up from germline, CDR1 is MNHNS and CDR2 is SASEGT. Trimming cost V 2 bases and J 11 bases, with 15 bases left between them. The CDR3 sequence is CASSELGYNEQYF. The CDR3 DNA reads TGTGCCAGCAGTGAATTGGGTTACAATGAGCAGTACTTC.

The chain carries TRBV20-1 and TRBJ1-1; D may be TRBD1 (5 bases). With 3 bases removed from V and 4 bases from J, the gap between germline ends came to 15 bases. Germline V CDR1 and CDR2: DFQATT, SNEGSKA (reference sequence). The CDR3 runs to 14 residues. In DNA, the CDR3 is TGCAGTGCTAGCTTCACCCAGGGAGGCACTGAAGCTTTCTTT. Protein sequence: CSASFTQGGTEAFF.

A few counts support this clonotype. The chain employs TRBV29-1 and TRBJ2-1; tentatively, D is TRBD2 (7 bases). The tail of the sequence fits TRBJ2-7 better, so the J call may be wrong. CDR3 length equals 13 residues. CDR1 is SQVTM and CDR2 is ANQGSEA in the germline V gene. This chain's CDR3 is CSGGREPYNEQYF. As DNA, the CDR3 is TGCAGCGGGGGGCGGGAGCCCTACAATGAGCAGTACTTC.

For this clonotype: A much larger clone lies a single base off, so this may be a read error. The chain carries TRBV29-1 and TRBJ2-1; D not certain. There are 13 residues in the CDR3. Looked up from germline, CDR1 is SQVTM and CDR2 is ANQGSEA. V was cut by 4 bases and J by 0 bases, with 7 bases left in between. This CDR3 is CSVAFNSYNEQFF. Here the CDR3 DNA reads TGCAGCGTTGCGTTCAACTCCTACAATGAGCAGTTCTTC.

This clonotype came up a few times. The rearrangement joins TRBV4-2 to TRBJ2-5; no definite D call. The DNA end is a closer match to TRBJ2-7, so the J assignment may be wrong. Germline assignment: CDR1 LGHNA and CDR2 YNFKEQ. This CDR3 region has 13 residues. This CDR3 reads CASSQVYFYEQYF. The CDR3 bases are TGTGCCAGCAGCCAAGTCTATTTCTACGAGCAGTACTTC.

About this clonotype: This clone may be a read error of a much larger clone one base away. V is TRBV7-2 and J is TRBJ1-2; D possibly corresponds to TRBD1 (6 bases). Germline V gene lookup returns CDR1 SGHTA and CDR2 FQGNSA. The CDR3 runs to 15 residues. The CDR3, as DNA: TGTGCCGGCAGCTCCGGAGGTGGCCAGGGGAATGGCTACACCTTC. It is translated as CAGSSGGGQGNGYTF.

This clonotype was seen ten or more times. The chain combines TRBV6-1 with TRBJ2-5, with 9 nucleotides matching TRBD1. The length of the CDR3 is 16 residues. Looked up from germline, CDR1 is MNHNS and CDR2 is SASEGT. V shed 2 bases, J shed 11 bases, and the junction held 15 bases outside the gene matches. CDR3 protein: CASSESVGQGKSEQYF. CDR3 coding DNA: TGTGCCAGCAGTGAATCGGTGGGACAGGGTAAATCTGAGCAGTACTTC.

CDR3: CASSKDSSGSFYEQYF. The CDR3 DNA sequence: TGTGCCAGCAGTAAAGACTCTAGCGGGAGCTTTTACGAGCAGTACTTC. The chain joins TRBV6-2 or TRBV6-3 to TRBJ2-7; TRBD2 agrees at 10 bases. Germline CDR1 MNHEY, CDR2 SVGEGT. V dropped 5 bases and J dropped 4; count of bases not matched to a gene: 11. The CDR3 loop spans 16 amino acids.

The rearrangement joins TRBV6-2 or TRBV6-3 to TRBJ2-1; the D gene could be TRBD1 or TRBD2 (5 bases each). The J call may be mistaken, given a closer DNA end match to TRBJ2-7. Germline V gene sequence: CDR1 MNHEY, CDR2 SVGEGT. The length of the CDR3 is 14 residues. CDR3 DNA sequence: TGTGCCAGCAATGAGCCGGGGACGAGGTACGAGCAGTACTTC. This encodes CASNEPGTRYEQYF.